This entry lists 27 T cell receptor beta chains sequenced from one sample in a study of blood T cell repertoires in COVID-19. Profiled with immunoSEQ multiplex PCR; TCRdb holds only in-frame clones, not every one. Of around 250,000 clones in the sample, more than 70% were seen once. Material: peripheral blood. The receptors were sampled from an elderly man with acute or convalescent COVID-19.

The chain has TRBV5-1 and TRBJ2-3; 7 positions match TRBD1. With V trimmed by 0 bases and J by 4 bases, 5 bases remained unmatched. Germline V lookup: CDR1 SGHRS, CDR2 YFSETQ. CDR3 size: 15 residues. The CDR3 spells CASSLEGAQADTQYF. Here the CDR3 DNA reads TGCGCCAGCAGCTTGGAGGGGGCGCAAGCAGATACGCAGTATTTT. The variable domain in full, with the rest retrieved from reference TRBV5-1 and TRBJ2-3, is KAGVTQTPRYLIKTRGQQVTLSCSPISGHRSVSWYQQTPGQGLQFLFEYFSETQRNKGNFPGRFSGRQFSNSRSEMNVSTLELGDSALYLCASSLEGAQADTQYFGPGTRLTVL.

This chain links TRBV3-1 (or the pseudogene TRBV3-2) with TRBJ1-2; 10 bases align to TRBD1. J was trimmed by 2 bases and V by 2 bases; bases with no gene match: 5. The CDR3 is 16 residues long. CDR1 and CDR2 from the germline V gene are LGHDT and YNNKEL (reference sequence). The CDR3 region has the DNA TGTGCCAGCAGCCAAACATCGGGACAGGGGAACTATGGCTACACCTTC. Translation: CASSQTSGQGNYGYTF.

CDR3 region: CASSPRRLAERADTQYF. In DNA, the CDR3 is TGTGCCAGCTCACCCCGCCGACTAGCGGAGAGGGCAGATACGCAGTATTTT. This sequence joins TRBV18 and TRBJ2-3, with TRBD2 identical over 9 bases. CDR1 is KGHSH, CDR2 LQKENI, per germline. V shed 3 bases and J 4 bases; nucleotides not matched to a gene: 11. This CDR3 comprises 17 residues.

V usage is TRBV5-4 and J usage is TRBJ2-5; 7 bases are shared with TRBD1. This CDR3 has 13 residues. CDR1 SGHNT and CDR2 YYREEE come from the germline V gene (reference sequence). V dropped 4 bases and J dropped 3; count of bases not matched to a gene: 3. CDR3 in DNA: TGTGCCAGCAGCATCGACAGGGAAGAGACCCAGTACTTC. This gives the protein CASSIDREETQYF.

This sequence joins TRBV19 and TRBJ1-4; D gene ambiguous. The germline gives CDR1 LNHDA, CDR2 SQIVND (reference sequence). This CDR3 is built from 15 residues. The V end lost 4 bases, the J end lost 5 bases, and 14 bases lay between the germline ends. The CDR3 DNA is TGTGCCAGTAGTACCGGGAGCCAAAGGAATGAAAAACTGTTTTTT. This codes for CASSTGSQRNEKLFF.

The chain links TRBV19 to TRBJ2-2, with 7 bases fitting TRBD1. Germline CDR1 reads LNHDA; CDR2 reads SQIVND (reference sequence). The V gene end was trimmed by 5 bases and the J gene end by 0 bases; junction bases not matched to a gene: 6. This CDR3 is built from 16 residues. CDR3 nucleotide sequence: TGTGCCAGTAGTTTGTCAGGGACAGCGAACACCGGGGAGCTGTTTTTT. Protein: CASSLSGTANTGELFF.

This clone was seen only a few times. The CDR3 sequence is CASSSDRASPETQYF. The DNA for the CDR3 is TGTGCCAGCAGCTCGGACAGGGCCTCACCGGAGACCCAGTACTTC. The chain couples TRBV7-9 to TRBJ2-5; TRBD1 matches at 8 bases. CDR1 SEHNR and CDR2 FQNEAQ come from the germline V gene (reference sequence). The ends lost 4 bases at V and 5 bases at J; junction bases unmatched: 9. This CDR3 has 15 residues.

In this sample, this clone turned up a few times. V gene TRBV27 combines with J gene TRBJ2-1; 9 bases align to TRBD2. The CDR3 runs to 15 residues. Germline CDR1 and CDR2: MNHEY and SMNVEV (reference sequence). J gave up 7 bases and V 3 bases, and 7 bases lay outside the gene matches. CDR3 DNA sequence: TGTGCCAGCAGTTTTAGCGGGGGCGTTTTTAATGAGCAGTTCTTC. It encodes CASSFSGGVFNEQFF.

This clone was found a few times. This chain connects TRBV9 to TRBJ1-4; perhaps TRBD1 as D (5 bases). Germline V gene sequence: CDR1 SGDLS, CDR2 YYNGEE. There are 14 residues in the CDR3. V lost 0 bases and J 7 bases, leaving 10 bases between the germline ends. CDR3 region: CASSVGQNPEKLFF. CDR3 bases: TGTGCCAGCAGCGTAGGACAGAACCCTGAAAAACTGTTTTTT.

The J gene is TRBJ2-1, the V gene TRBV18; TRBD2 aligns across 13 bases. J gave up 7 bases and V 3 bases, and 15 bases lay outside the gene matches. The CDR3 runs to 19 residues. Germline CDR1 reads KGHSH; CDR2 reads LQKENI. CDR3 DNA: TGTGCCAGCTCACCGAACGGACTAGCGGGAGCCTCATTAGGGAATGAGCAGTTCTTC. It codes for CASSPNGLAGASLGNEQFF. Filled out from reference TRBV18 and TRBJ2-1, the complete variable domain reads NAGVMQNPRHLVRRRGQEARLRCSPMKGHSHVYWYRQLPEEGLKFMVYLQKENIIDESGMPKERFSAEFPKEGPSILRIQQVVRGDSAAYFCASSPNGLAGASLGNEQFFGPGTRLTVL.

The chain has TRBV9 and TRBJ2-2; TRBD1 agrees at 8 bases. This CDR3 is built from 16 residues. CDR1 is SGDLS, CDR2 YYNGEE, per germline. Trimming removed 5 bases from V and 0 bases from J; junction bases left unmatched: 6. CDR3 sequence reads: CASSRGQGSNTGELFF. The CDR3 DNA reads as TGTGCCAGCAGTCGAGGACAGGGCTCGAACACCGGGGAGCTGTTTTTT. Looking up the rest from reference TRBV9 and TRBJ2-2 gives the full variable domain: DSGVTQTPKHLITATGQRVTLRCSPRSGDLSVYWYQQSLDQGLQFLIQYYNGEERAKGNILERFSAQQFPDLHSELNLSSLELGDSALYFCASSRGQGSNTGELFFGEGSRLTVL.

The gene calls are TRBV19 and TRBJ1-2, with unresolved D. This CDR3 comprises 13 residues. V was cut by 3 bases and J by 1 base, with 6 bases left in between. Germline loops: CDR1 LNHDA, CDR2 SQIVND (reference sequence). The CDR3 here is CASSMSGNYGYTF. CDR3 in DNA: TGTGCCAGTAGTATGTCGGGTAACTATGGCTACACCTTC.

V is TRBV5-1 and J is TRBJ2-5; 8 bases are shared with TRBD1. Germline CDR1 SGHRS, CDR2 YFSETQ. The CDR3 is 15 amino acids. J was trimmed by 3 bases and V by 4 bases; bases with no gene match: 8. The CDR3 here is CASSPGTGGEETQYF. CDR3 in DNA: TGCGCCAGCAGCCCCGGGACAGGAGGTGAAGAGACCCAGTACTTC.

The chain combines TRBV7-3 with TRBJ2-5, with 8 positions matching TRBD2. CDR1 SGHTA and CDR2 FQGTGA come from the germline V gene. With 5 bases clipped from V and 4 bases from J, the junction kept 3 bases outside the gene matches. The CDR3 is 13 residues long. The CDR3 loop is CASSQSGRETQYF. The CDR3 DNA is TGTGCCAGCAGCCAAAGCGGGAGAGAGACCCAGTACTTC.

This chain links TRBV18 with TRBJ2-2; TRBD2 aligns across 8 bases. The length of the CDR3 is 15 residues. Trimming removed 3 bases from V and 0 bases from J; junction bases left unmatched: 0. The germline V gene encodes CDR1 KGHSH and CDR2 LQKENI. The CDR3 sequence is CASSPGLANTGELFF. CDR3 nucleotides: TGTGCCAGCTCACCGGGACTAGCGAACACCGGGGAGCTGTTTTTT.

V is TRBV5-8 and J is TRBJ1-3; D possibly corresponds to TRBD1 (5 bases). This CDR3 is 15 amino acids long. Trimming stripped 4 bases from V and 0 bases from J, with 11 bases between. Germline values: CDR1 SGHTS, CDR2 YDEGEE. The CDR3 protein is CASSRGDSSGNTIYF. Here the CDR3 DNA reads TGTGCCAGCAGCCGCGGGGACTCCTCTGGAAACACCATATATTTT.

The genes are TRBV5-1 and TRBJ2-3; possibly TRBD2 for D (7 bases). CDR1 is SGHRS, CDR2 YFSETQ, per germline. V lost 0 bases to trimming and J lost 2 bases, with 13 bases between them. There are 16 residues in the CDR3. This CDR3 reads CASSLVAGANTDTQYF. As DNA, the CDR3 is TGCGCCAGCAGCTTGGTTGCGGGGGCAAACACAGATACGCAGTATTTT.

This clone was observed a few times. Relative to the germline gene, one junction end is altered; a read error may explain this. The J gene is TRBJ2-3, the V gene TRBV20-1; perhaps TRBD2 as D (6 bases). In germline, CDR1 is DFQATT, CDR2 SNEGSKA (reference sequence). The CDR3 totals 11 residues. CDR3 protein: CSAASGTLLGF. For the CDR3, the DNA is TGCAGTGCTGCCTCCGGGACTCTGTTAGGTTTT.

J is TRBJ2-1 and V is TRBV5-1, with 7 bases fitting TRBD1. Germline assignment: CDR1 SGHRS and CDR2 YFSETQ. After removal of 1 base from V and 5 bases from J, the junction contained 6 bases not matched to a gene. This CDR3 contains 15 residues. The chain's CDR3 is CASSLRGGPDNEQFF. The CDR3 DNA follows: TGCGCCAGCAGCTTGCGAGGGGGCCCTGACAATGAGCAGTTCTTC. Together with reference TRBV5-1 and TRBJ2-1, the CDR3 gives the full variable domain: KAGVTQTPRYLIKTRGQQVTLSCSPISGHRSVSWYQQTPGQGLQFLFEYFSETQRNKGNFPGRFSGRQFSNSRSEMNVSTLELGDSALYLCASSLRGGPDNEQFFGPGTRLTVL.

DNA for the CDR3: TGTGCCAGCAGCCCTCGTCAGGGGTGGTCCTACGAGCAGTACTTC. Translation: CASSPRQGWSYEQYF. The chain recombines TRBV7-2 with TRBJ2-7, with D tentatively TRBD1 (6 bases). The CDR3 is made up of 15 amino acids. Looked up from germline, CDR1 is SGHTA and CDR2 is FQGNSA. V lost 5 bases and J lost 1, with 15 bases in between. Full variable domain (outside the CDR3, taken from reference TRBV7-2 and TRBJ2-7): GAGVSQSPSNKVTEKGKDVELRCDPISGHTALYWYRQSLGQGLEFLIYFQGNSAPDKSGLPSDRFSAERTGGSVSTLTIQRTQQEDSAVYLCASSPRQGWSYEQYFGPGTRLTVT.

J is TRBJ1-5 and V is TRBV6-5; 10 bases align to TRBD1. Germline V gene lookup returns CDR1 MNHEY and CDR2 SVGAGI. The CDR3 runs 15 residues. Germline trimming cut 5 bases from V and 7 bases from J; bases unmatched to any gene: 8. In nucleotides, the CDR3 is TGTGCCAGCAGTACGACAGGGGGCGCGCAGCAGCCCCAGCATTTT. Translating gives CASSTTGGAQQPQHF.

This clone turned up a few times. The CDR3 sequence: CASSYRLGSSYEQYF. CDR3 nucleotides: TGTGCCAGCAGTTACCGACTGGGTAGCTCCTACGAGCAGTACTTC. The chain recombines TRBV6-5 with TRBJ2-7; unclear D gene. V gave up 2 bases and J gave up 0 bases, with 11 bases separating them. Germline V gene sequence: CDR1 MNHEY, CDR2 SVGAGI. The CDR3 extends over 15 amino acids.

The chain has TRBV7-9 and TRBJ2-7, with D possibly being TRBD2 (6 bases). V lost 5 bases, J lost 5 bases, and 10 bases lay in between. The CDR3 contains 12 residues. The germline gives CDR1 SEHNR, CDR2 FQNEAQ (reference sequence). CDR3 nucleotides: TGTGCCAGCAGCGGGAGGAGGAACGAGCAGTACTTC. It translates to CASSGRRNEQYF.

The CDR3 protein is CASSRRGTGELFF. CDR3 nucleotide sequence: TGTGCCAGCAGCCGGAGGGGCACCGGGGAGCTGTTTTTT. The V gene is TRBV5-4, the J gene TRBJ2-2; weak D call: TRBD2 (6 bases). The germline CDR1 and CDR2 sequences are SGHNT and YYREEE (reference sequence). The CDR3 consists of 13 residues. V was trimmed by 4 bases and J by 4 bases, leaving 8 bases between them.

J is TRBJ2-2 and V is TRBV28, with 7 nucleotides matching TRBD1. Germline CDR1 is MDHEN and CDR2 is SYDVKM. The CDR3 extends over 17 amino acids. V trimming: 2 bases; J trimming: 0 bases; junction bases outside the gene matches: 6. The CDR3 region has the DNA TGTGCCAGCAGTTTAGCCCTGGGACAGACGAACACCGGGGAGCTGTTTTTT. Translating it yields CASSLALGQTNTGELFF.

The CDR3: CSGGQGLSEKLFF. The CDR3 DNA is TGCAGCGGGGGACAGGGCCTTAGCGAAAAACTGTTTTTT. This chain links TRBV29-1 with TRBJ1-4; 9 nucleotides align to TRBD1. This CDR3 is 13 amino acids long. V was clipped by 7 bases and J by 8 bases; unmatched bases: 8. The germline gives CDR1 SQVTM, CDR2 ANQGSEA. Filled out from reference TRBV29-1 and TRBJ1-4, the complete variable domain reads SAVISQKPSRDICQRGTSLTIQCQVDSQVTMMFWYRQQPGQSLTLIATANQGSEATYESGFVIDKFPISRPNLTFSTLTVSNMSPEDSSIYLCSGGQGLSEKLFFGSGTQLSVL.

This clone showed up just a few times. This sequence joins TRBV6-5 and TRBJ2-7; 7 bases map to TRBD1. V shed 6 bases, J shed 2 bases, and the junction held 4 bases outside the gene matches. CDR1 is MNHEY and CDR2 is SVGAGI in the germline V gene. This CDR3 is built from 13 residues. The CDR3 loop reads CASRLTGPYEQYF. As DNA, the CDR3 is TGTGCCAGCAGACTGACAGGGCCCTACGAGCAGTACTTC.